This T cell receptor (beta chain) is from a study of blood T cell repertoires in COVID-19. Background on the study: Samples of COVID-19 (acute and convalescent) were obtained from the United States, Italy and Spain. From T cells, B-cell-depleted T cells, or PBMCs came the material, which was cDNA or gDNA.

The CDR3 runs to 13 residues. Trimming took off 2 bases at V and 4 bases at J, with 9 bases between the two ends. CDR1 is SGHDT, CDR2 YYEEEE, per germline. Original processing methods: Researchers report that nucleated cell counts were estimated from reference gene primer amplification. Using immunoSEQ multiplex PCR, the repertoire was profiled, and TCRdb retains in-frame clones only, with some absent. The V and J calls and clone size come from that table; D and trimming were worked out from the DNA. The sample lists about 380,000 clones, 85% occurring once. The V call is TRBV5-6, the J call TRBJ1-2; D possibly corresponds to TRBD1 (6 bases). This TCR was sampled from a young woman with acute or convalescent COVID-19. The material sequenced was peripheral blood. The CDR3 DNA reads TGTGCCAGCAGCTTTCCAGGGGTCTATGGCTACACCTTC. Translation: CASSFPGVYGYTF.